A selection of T cell receptor beta chains follows, all from one sample in a study of CD8+CD57+ T cells in acquired aplastic anemia. MiXCR, run by TCRdb on the reads, gives a single entry per CDR3 protein. The sample has 250,000 to 300,000 distinct CDR3 sequences, 55% to 65% seen once. The sample taken for sequencing was sorted CD4+, CD8+, or CD8+CD57+ T cells (not recorded which) from PBMCs. All receptors derive from a human donor with severe aplastic anemia or a healthy control (not recorded which). Each CDR3 is given with its conserved first and last residue. D genes are given only for firm matches. Size is omitted from some rows. Given values are once, few, many or a class for expanded clones.

v_call,clone_size,cdr3_length,d_call,j_call,cdr3_aa,cdr3_nt
TRBV3-1,many,15,-,TRBJ2-5,CASSQGGFRGETQYF,TGTGCCAGCAGCCAAGGGGGTTTCAGGGGAGAGACCCAGTACTTC
TRBV5-6,many,15,-,TRBJ1-5,CASSLWWGSNQPQHF,TGTGCCAGCAGCTTATGGTGGGGTAGCAATCAGCCCCAGCATTTT
TRBV5-1,-,15,TRBD1,TRBJ2-7,CASSQGTESFGGQYF,TGCGCCAGCAGCCAAGGGACAGAATCTTTTGGGGGGCAGTACTTC
TRBV9,once,12,-,TRBJ2-1,CASSFTGNEQFF,TGTGCCAGCAGCTTCACAGGGAATGAGCAGTTCTTC
TRBV7-3,-,13,-,TRBJ2-2,CASTAWGTGELFF,TGTGCCAGCACCGCCTGGGGTACCGGGGAGCTGTTTTTT
TRBV10-3,-,12,-,TRBJ1-3,CAIRLSGNTIYF,TGTGCCATCAGACTATCGGGAAACACCATATATTTT
TRBV6-5,many,15,-,TRBJ1-4,CASSYSGREDEKLFF,TGTGCCAGCAGTTACTCGGGCAGGGAGGACGAAAAACTGTTTTTT
TRBV7-3,few,14,-,TRBJ2-3,CASSKIPGKDTQYF,TGTGCCAGCTCAAAAATCCCCGGTAAAGATACGCAGTATTTT
TRBV7-2,many,14,-,TRBJ2-5,CASSSDGLQETQYF,TGTGCCAGCAGCTCCGACGGACTCCAAGAGACCCAGTACTTC
TRBV10-3,-,17,TRBD2,TRBJ2-2,CAIPGTSGGQNTGELFF,TGTGCCATCCCTGGGACTAGCGGGGGCCAGAACACCGGGGAGCTGTTTTTT
TRBV19,many,15,-,TRBJ1-5,CASSMHRDNNQPQHF,TGTGCCAGTAGTATGCACCGGGACAATAATCAGCCCCAGCATTTT
TRBV24-1,-,14,TRBD1,TRBJ1-2,CATSDPGTDYGYTF,TGTGCCACCAGTGATCCAGGGACAGACTATGGCTACACCTTC
TRBV7-2,few,14,-,TRBJ1-5,CASSFRQVNQPQHF,TGTGCCAGCAGCTTCCGACAGGTCAATCAGCCCCAGCATTTT
TRBV7-8,-,17,TRBD1,TRBJ1-3,CASSSRTGLFSGNTIYF,TGTGCCAGCAGTTCTAGGACAGGTCTATTCTCTGGAAACACCATATATTTT
TRBV20-1,-,13,-,TRBJ2-5,CSAKVVSGETQYF,TGCAGTGCTAAGGTAGTTAGTGGTGAGACCCAGTACTTC
TRBV19,-,15,-,TRBJ1-4,CASSPPQGMVEKLFF,TGTGCCAGCAGTCCCCCCCAGGGTATGGTTGAAAAACTGTTTTTT
TRBV2,-,13,-,TRBJ1-2,CASSPNGRGDYTF,TGTGCCAGCAGCCCGAATGGCCGGGGGGACTACACCTTC
TRBV29-1,many,12,-,TRBJ1-4,CSVGKLNEKLFF,TGCAGCGTTGGGAAGCTTAATGAAAAACTGTTTTTT
TRBV2,-,13,TRBD1,TRBJ2-1,CARRTGEYNEQFF,TGTGCCAGACGGACAGGGGAATACAATGAGCAGTTCTTC
TRBV5-1,-,13,-,TRBJ1-1,CASSLQRRTEAFF,TGCGCCAGCAGCTTGCAGCGGCGGACTGAAGCTTTCTTT
TRBV20-1,-,12,TRBD2,TRBJ2-3,CGARVSGATQYF,TGCGGTGCTAGAGTTAGCGGGGCTACGCAGTATTTT
TRBV12-3/TRBV12-4,-,15,TRBD1,TRBJ2-7,CASSSGQGIIYEQYF,TGTGCCAGCAGTTCCGGACAGGGGATTATCTACGAGCAGTACTTC
TRBV11-3,few,13,TRBD1,TRBJ2-5,CASSSTGIETQYF,TGTGCCAGCAGTTCGACAGGGATTGAGACCCAGTACTTC
TRBV24-1,few,14,-,TRBJ1-2,CATSDWTVNYGYTF,TGTGCCACCAGTGACTGGACAGTAAACTATGGCTACACCTTC
TRBV7-9,many,16,-,TRBJ1-6,CASSFGGGVYNPPLHF,TGTGCCAGCAGCTTCGGCGGAGGCGTCTATAATCCACCCCTCCACTTT
TRBV10-3,-,13,-,TRBJ2-5,CAISATSKETQYF,TGTGCCATCAGTGCAACGTCGAAAGAGACCCAGTACTTC
TRBV20-1,-,16,TRBD2,TRBJ2-3,CSASPIAGGQQDTQYF,TGCAGTGCTAGTCCTATAGCGGGGGGGCAACAAGATACGCAGTATTTT
TRBV7-2,few,17,TRBD2,TRBJ2-5,CASSLGRRLAGAKTQYF,TGTGCCAGCAGCTTAGGTCGTCGACTAGCGGGAGCAAAGACCCAGTACTTC
TRBV29-1,-,12,-,TRBJ2-5,CSVGTSGETQYF,TGCAGCGTTGGTACTAGTGGCGAGACCCAGTACTTC
TRBV6-1,-,13,-,TRBJ2-7,CASRAGQAYEQYF,TGTGCCAGCAGGGCGGGACAAGCCTACGAGCAGTACTTC
TRBV29-1,-,16,-,TRBJ1-2,CSVPPPHTATNYGYTF,TGCAGTGTCCCCCCTCCTCATACAGCGACCAACTATGGCTACACCTTC
TRBV20-1,many,13,TRBD2,TRBJ2-3,CSATGLAGPTQYF,TGCAGTGCGACCGGACTAGCGGGCCCCACGCAGTATTTT
TRBV6-1,many,14,-,TRBJ1-2,CASSNWEGRAGYTF,TGTGCCAGCAGTAATTGGGAGGGGAGAGCGGGCTACACCTTC
TRBV5-5,-,16,TRBD2,TRBJ2-7,CASSRGTSGTGYEQYF,TGTGCCAGCAGCCGGGGGACTAGCGGGACCGGCTACGAGCAGTACTTC
TRBV6-6,-,15,TRBD1,TRBJ1-3,CATDSLTGSGNTIYF,TGTGCCACCGACAGCCTGACAGGGAGCGGAAACACCATATATTTT
TRBV12-3/TRBV12-4,many,14,-,TRBJ1-2,CASSADRNLYGYTF,TGTGCCAGCAGTGCGGACAGAAATCTCTATGGCTACACCTTC
TRBV25-1,-,15,TRBD1,TRBJ2-1,CASSRRDRGRNEQFF,TGTGCCAGCAGTCGCCGGGACAGGGGGAGAAATGAGCAGTTCTTC
TRBV7-2,-,13,-,TRBJ1-1,CASSLYPGNEAFF,TGTGCCAGCAGCTTATACCCAGGTAATGAAGCTTTCTTT
TRBV24-1,-,18,TRBD2,TRBJ2-2,CATSAPMSGRAGSGELFF,TGTGCCACCAGTGCTCCGATGAGCGGGAGGGCCGGTTCCGGGGAGCTGTTTTTT
TRBV5-1,-,14,-,TRBJ2-3,CASSLETDTDTQYF,TGCGCCAGCAGCTTGGAGACAGACACAGATACGCAGTATTTT
TRBV5-1,many,16,-,TRBJ2-2,CASSPGPGEPTGELFF,TGCGCCAGCAGCCCTGGCCCAGGGGAGCCCACCGGGGAGCTGTTTTTT
TRBV7-9,-,18,TRBD1,TRBJ2-3,CASSRTGGLSTGTDTQYF,TGTGCCAGCAGCCGCACAGGGGGCTTGTCAACTGGCACAGATACGCAGTATTTT
TRBV7-8,once,15,TRBD2,TRBJ2-3,CASSLGASGGDTQYF,TGTGCCAGCAGCTTAGGTGCTAGCGGGGGAGATACGCAGTATTTT
TRBV6-4,many,15,TRBD2,TRBJ2-1,CTSSDSIRGGQEQFF,TGTACCAGCAGTGACTCGATTCGGGGGGGCCAGGAGCAGTTCTTC
TRBV2,-,12,-,TRBJ2-2,CASTEITGELFF,TGTGCCAGCACAGAGATCACCGGGGAGCTGTTTTTT
TRBV10-3,many,15,-,TRBJ1-6,CAISDRTAGNSPLHF,TGTGCCATCAGTGATCGGACAGCAGGAAATTCACCCCTCCACTTT
TRBV7-8,-,15,TRBD2,TRBJ2-1,CASSLGVAGTDEQFF,TGTGCCAGCAGCCTTGGAGTAGCGGGAACGGATGAGCAGTTCTTC
TRBV5-1,few,14,-,TRBJ1-1,CASSLRVLSPEAFF,TGCGCCAGCAGCTTGAGAGTCCTGAGCCCTGAAGCTTTCTTT
TRBV6-1,many,15,-,TRBJ2-1,CASSEVGLSYNEQFF,TGTGCCAGCAGTGAAGTGGGTTTGAGCTACAATGAGCAGTTCTTC
TRBV6-4,-,14,-,TRBJ2-7,CASITCKGTGEQYF,TGTGCCAGCATAACGTGTAAGGGAACGGGCGAGCAGTACTTC
TRBV20-1,many,14,-,TRBJ2-7,CSARDRQVLYEQYF,TGCAGTGCTAGAGATCGCCAGGTTCTATACGAGCAGTACTTC
TRBV14,many,14,-,TRBJ1-2,CASSQVAGADGYTF,TGTGCCAGCAGCCAAGTGGCAGGGGCCGATGGCTACACCTTC
TRBV29-1,many,15,TRBD2,TRBJ2-1,CSVSRLAGGQGEQFF,TGCAGCGTTTCCAGACTAGCGGGGGGGCAAGGTGAGCAGTTCTTC
TRBV5-1,-,17,-,TRBJ1-6,CASSPLSEARASSPLHF,TGCGCCAGCAGCCCCCTTTCCGAGGCCAGAGCGTCTTCACCCCTCCACTTT
TRBV25-1,-,12,-,TRBJ1-6,CASSEGGARIHF,TGTGCCAGCAGTGAGGGTGGAGCAAGGATCCACTTT